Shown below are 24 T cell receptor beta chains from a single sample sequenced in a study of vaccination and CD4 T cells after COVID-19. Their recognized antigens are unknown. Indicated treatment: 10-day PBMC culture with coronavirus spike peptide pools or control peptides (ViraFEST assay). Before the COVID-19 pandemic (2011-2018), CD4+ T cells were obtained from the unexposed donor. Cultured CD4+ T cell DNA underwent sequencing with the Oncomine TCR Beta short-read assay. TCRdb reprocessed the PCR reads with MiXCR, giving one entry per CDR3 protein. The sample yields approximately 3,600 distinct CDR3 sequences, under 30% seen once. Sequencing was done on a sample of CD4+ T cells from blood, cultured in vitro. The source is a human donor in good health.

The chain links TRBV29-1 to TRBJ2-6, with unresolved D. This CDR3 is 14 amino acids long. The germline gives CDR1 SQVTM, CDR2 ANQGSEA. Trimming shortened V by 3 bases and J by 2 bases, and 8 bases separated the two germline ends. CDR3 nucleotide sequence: TGCAGCGTTGAGTTGCAAACTGGGGCCAACGTCCTGACTTTC. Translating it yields CSVELQTGANVLTF.

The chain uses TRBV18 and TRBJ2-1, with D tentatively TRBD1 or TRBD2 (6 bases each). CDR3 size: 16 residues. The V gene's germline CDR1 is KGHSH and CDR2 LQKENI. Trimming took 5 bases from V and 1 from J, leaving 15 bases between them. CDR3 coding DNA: TGTGCCAGCTCAACGAGGAGGGGGGTTTCCTACAATGAGCAGTTCTTC. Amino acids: CASSTRRGVSYNEQFF.

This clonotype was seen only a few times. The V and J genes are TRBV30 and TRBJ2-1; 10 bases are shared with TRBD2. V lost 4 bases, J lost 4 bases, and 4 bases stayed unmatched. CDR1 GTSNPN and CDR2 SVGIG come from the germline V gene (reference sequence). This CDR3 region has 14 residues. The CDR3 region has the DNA TGTGCCTGGACTAGCGGGAGTGAATACAATGAGCAGTTCTTC. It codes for CAWTSGSEYNEQFF.

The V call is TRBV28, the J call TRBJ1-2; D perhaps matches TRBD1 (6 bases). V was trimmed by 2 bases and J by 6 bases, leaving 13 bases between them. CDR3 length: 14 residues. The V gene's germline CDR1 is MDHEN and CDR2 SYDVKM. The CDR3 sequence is CASSLPGRGHGYTF. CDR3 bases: TGTGCCAGCAGTTTACCAGGCAGGGGCCATGGCTACACCTTC.

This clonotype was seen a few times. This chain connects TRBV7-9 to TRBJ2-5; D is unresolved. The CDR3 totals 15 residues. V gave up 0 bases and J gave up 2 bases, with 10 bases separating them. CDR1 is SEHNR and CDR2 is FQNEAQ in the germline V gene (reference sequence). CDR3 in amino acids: CASSLALGWQETQYF. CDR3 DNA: TGTGCCAGCAGCTTAGCCCTAGGCTGGCAAGAGACCCAGTACTTC. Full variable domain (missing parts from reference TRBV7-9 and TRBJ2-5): DTGVSQNPRHKITKRGQNVTFRCDPISEHNRLYWYRQTLGQGPEFLTYFQNEAQLEKSRLLSDRFSAERPKGSFSTLEIQRTEQGDSAMYLCASSLALGWQETQYFGPGTRLLVL.

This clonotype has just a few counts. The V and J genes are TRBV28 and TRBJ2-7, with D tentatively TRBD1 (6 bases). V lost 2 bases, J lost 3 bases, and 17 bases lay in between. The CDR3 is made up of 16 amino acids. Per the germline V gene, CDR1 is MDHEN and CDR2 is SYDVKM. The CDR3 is CASSLVSATGNYEQYF. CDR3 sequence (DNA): TGTGCCAGCAGTTTAGTCAGTGCGACAGGTAACTACGAGCAGTACTTC.

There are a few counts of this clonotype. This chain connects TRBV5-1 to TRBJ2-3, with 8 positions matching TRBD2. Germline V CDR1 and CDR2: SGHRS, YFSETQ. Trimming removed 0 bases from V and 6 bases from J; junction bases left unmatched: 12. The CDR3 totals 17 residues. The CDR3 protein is CASSLVLPSGSGDTQYF. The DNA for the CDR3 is TGCGCCAGCAGCTTGGTGCTGCCTAGCGGGTCTGGGGATACGCAGTATTTT.

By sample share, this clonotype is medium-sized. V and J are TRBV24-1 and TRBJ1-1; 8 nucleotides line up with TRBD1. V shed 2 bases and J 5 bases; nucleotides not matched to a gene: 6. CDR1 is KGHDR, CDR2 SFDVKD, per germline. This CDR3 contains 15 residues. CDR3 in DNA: TGTGCCACCAGTGATTCCCAGGGGGCCGGTACTGAAGCTTTCTTT. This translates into CATSDSQGAGTEAFF.

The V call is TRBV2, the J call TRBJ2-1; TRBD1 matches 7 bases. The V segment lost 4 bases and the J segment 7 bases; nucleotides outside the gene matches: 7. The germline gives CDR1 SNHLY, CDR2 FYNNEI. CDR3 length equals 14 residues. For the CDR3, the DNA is TGTGCCAGCAGTGGGGGCAGGGGGTCGAATGAGCAGTTCTTC. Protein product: CASSGGRGSNEQFF.

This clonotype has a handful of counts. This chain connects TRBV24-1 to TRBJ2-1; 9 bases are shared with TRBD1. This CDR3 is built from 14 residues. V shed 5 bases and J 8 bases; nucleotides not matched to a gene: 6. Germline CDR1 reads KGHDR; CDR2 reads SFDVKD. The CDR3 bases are TGTGCCACCAGTGCCCTGGACAGGGGCGATGAGCAGTTCTTC. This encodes CATSALDRGDEQFF.

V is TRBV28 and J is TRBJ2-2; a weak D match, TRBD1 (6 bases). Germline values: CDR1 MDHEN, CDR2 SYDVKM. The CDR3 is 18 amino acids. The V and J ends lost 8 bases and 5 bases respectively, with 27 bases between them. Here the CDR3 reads CASPPAPRRQVTTGELFF. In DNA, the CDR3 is TGTGCCAGCCCTCCCGCCCCACGAAGACAGGTTACTACCGGGGAGCTGTTTTTT.

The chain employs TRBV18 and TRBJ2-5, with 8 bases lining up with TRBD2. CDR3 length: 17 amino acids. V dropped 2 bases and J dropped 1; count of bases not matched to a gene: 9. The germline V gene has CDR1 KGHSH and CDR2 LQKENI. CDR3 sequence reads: CASSPLAGFSSQETQYF. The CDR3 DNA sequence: TGTGCCAGCTCACCATTAGCGGGATTCAGTTCCCAAGAGACCCAGTACTTC.

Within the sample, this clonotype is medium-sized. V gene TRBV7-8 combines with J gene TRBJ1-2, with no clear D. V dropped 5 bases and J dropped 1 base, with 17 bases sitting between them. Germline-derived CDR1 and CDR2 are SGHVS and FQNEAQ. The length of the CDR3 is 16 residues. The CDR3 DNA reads TGTGCCAGCAGCCCCCGCAGAAGCGCCTTTAACTATGGCTACACCTTC. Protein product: CASSPRRSAFNYGYTF.

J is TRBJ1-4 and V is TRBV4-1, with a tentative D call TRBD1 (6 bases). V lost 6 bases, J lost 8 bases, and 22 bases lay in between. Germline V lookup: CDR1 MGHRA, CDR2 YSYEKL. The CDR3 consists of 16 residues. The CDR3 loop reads CASSPLLTGSGEKLFF. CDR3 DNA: TGCGCCAGCAGTCCATTATTAACAGGGTCTGGGGAAAAACTGTTTTTT.

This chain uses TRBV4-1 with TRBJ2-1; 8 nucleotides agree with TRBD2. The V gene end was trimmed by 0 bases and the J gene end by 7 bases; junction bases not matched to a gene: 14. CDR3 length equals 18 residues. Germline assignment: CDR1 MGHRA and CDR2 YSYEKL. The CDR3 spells CASSQDLAGGSLWNEQFF. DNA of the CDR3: TGCGCCAGCAGCCAAGACCTTGCGGGGGGATCTCTTTGGAATGAGCAGTTCTTC.

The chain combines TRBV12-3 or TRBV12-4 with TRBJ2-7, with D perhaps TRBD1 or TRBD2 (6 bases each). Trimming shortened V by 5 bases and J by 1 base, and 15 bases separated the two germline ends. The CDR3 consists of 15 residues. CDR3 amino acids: CASSPGGLPSYEQYF. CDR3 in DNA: TGTGCCAGCAGTCCCGGGGGCCTACCTTCCTACGAGCAGTACTTC.

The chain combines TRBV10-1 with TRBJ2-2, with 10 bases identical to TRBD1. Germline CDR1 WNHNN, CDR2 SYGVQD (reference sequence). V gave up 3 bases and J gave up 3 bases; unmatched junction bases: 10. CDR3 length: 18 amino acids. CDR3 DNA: TGCGCCAGCAGTGACAAATGGACAGGGGGTACGGACACCGGGGAGCTGTTTTTT. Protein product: CASSDKWTGGTDTGELFF.

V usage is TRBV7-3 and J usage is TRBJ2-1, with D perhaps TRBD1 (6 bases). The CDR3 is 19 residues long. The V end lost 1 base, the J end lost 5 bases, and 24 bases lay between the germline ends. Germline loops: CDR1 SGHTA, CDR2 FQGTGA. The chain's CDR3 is CASSLKGQGSSKINNEQFF. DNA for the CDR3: TGTGCCAGCAGCTTAAAAGGCCAGGGGTCCTCTAAGATCAACAATGAGCAGTTCTTC.

The CDR3 sequence: CASSFLSAGPNTGELFF. The CDR3 nucleotides are TGTGCCAGCAGTTTTTTATCGGCAGGACCGAACACCGGGGAGCTGTTTTTT. The chain is built from TRBV27 and TRBJ2-2; no clear D gene. V was shortened by 3 bases and J by 0 bases, with 14 bases between the two germline ends. Germline V CDR1 and CDR2: MNHEY, SMNVEV (reference sequence). The CDR3 totals 17 residues.

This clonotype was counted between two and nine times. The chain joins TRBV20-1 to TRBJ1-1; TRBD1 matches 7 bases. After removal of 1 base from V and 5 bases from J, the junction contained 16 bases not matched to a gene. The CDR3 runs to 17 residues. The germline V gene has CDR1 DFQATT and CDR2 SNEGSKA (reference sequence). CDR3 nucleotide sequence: TGCAGTGCTAGAGGTCCGGGACAGCCTCCGACGGGTACTGAAGCTTTCTTT. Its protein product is CSARGPGQPPTGTEAFF.

The CDR3 region has the DNA TGCGCCAGCAGCTTGCTACAGGGATGGAGGACGCAGTATTTT. The encoded protein is CASSLLQGWRTQYF. The chain joins TRBV5-1 to TRBJ2-3; TRBD1 might be the D (6 bases). This CDR3 has 14 residues. The ends were cut back, 1 base at V and 9 bases at J, with 15 bases in the middle. Germline V gives CDR1 SGHRS, CDR2 YFSETQ.

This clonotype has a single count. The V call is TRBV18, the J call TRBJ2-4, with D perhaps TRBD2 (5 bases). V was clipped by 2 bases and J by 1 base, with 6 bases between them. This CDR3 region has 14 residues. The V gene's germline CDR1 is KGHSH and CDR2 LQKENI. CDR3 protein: CASSPEGAKNIQYF. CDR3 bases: TGTGCCAGCTCACCAGAGGGTGCCAAAAACATTCAGTACTTC. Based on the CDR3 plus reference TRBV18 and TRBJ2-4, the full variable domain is NAGVMQNPRHLVRRRGQEARLRCSPMKGHSHVYWYRQLPEEGLKFMVYLQKENIIDESGMPKERFSAEFPKEGPSILRIQQVVRGDSAAYFCASSPEGAKNIQYFGAGTRLSVL.

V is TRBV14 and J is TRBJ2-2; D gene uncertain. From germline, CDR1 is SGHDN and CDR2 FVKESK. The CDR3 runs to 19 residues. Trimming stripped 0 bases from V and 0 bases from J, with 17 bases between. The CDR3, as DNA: TGTGCCAGCAGCCAAGATCAGTTATCCCTAGGACCGAACACCGGGGAGCTGTTTTTT. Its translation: CASSQDQLSLGPNTGELFF.

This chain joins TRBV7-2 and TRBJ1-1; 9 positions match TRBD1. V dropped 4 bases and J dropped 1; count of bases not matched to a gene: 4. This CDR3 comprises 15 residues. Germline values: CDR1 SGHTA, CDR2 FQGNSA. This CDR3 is CASSSKTGGNTEAFF. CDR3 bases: TGTGCCAGCAGCTCCAAGACAGGGGGGAACACTGAAGCTTTCTTT.